The source of this T cell receptor (beta chain) is a study of cytotoxic CD8 clonotypes in ibrutinib-treated CLL. General study results and limits: Shared public clonotypes were rare, and on treatment they either got smaller or stayed the same.

To note about this clone: The antigen is undetermined.

Repertoires were generated with immunoSEQ multiplex PCR, while TCRdb's copy carries only in-frame clones and drops some. The sample holds about 92,000 clones; roughly four fifths are singletons and the top ten take just under 25%. Germline V gene sequence: CDR1 SNHLY, CDR2 FYNNEI. V lost 4 bases and J lost 4, with 10 bases in between. The CDR3 consists of 14 residues. The receptor comes from a human donor with chronic lymphocytic leukemia. The V gene is TRBV2, the J gene TRBJ1-4, with D hard to call. The sequencing here drew on PBMCs, taken after 24 months of ibrutinib treatment. This CDR3 reads CASSGRGLNEKLFF. DNA for the CDR3: TGTGCCAGCAGTGGCAGAGGTCTTAATGAAAAACTGTTTTTT.